This T cell receptor (beta chain) was recovered during a study of blood T cell repertoires in COVID-19. Across the study: Acute-phase and convalescent COVID-19 samples originated in the United States, Italy and Spain. Sources were T cells, B-cell-depleted T cells, or PBMCs; the material itself was cDNA or gDNA.

This clone turned up a few times. As handled by the study authors: Reference gene primer amplification in the assay estimated nucleated cell counts. TCRdb keeps only in-frame clones here, not all; method: immunoSEQ multiplex PCR. The V and J calls and clone size are taken from that table; D and trimming were inferred from the DNA. The profile covers more than 300,000 clones, with 86% appearing a single time and approximately 1.5% taken by the ten largest. This clonotype was obtained from a woman aged 50 to 60 with acute or convalescent COVID-19. Sequencing input: peripheral blood.

This chain's CDR3 is CASSYGGVSYGYTF. DNA for the CDR3: TGTGCCAGCAGTTACGGGGGGGTGAGCTATGGCTACACCTTC. The genes are TRBV6-2 or TRBV6-3 and TRBJ1-2, with D possibly TRBD1 on 5 matching bases. Trimming took off 2 bases at V and 4 bases at J, with 11 bases between the two ends. CDR3 length equals 14 residues. CDR1 is MNHEY, CDR2 SVGEGT, per germline.